This TCR beta chain was recovered during a study of T cells after yellow fever vaccination. Study in general: SMART-Seq v4 Ultra Low Input handled preparation of low-cell-number fractions. Study-level points and caveats: The secondary response was weaker but peaked faster, day 5 versus 15. After the booster, 96% of CD4 and just over 85% of CD8 primary-response clones were re-detected. Contaminating bulk clonotypes could be abundant in FACS-sorted repertoires.

About this clonotype: The antigen remains undetermined.

TCRdb reprocessed the 5' RACE reads with MiXCR, giving one entry per CDR3 protein. The data show 500,000 to 650,000 distinct CDR3 sequences, about 12% seen once. CDR3 length equals 16 residues. Germline CDR1 KGHDR, CDR2 SFDVKD. Trimming cost V 3 bases and J 3 bases; bases outside gene matches: 7. The V gene is TRBV24-1, the J gene TRBJ2-1; 7 nucleotides line up with TRBD2. This receptor was obtained from a man aged 25-45 years who received the YFV17D yellow fever vaccine. This specimen was PBMCs, taken on the day of the yellow fever booster vaccination. CDR3 bases: TGTGCCACCAGTGATCCGCGGGAGTCGAGCTACAATGAGCAGTTCTTC. It yields the protein CATSDPRESSYNEQFF.